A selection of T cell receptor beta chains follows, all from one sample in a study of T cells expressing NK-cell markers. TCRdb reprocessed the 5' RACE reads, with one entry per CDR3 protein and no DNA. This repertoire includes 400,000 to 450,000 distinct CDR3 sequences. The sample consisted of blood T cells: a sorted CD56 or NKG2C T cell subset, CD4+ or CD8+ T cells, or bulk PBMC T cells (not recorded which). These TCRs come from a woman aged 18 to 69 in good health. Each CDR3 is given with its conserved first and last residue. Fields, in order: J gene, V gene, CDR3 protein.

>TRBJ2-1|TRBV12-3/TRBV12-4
CASSVSLGDDQFF
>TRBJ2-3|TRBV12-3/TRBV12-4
CASSFGRRGADTQYF
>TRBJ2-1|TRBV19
CASSIFAGSHNEQFF
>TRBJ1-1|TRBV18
CASSEEGRPEAFF
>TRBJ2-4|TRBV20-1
CSAPTGTASKNIQYF
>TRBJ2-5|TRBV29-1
CSVEGGSETQYF
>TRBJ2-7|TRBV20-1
CSAGLAGEQYF
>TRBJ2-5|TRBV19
CASSKGTVVRLPETQYF
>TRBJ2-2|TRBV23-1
CASSQSRSSTGELFF
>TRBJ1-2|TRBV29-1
CSVALGSNYGYTF
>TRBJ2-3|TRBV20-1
CSASFASGRNTDTQYF
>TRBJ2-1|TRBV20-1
CSATSGGASYNEQFF
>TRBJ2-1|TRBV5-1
CASSFLAGSSYNEQFF
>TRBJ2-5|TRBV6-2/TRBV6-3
CASKIPTGQETQYF
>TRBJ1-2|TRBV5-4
CASSSTALLTYGYTF
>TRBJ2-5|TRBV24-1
CATRSSMGTQYF
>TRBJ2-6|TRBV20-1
CSAREGGKSGANVLTF
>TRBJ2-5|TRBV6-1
CASTTGTQETQYF
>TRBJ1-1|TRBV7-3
CASSPGSGTEAFF
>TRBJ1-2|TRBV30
CAWSDGGTVGGYTF
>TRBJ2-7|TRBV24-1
CATSENHGTGAHYEQYF
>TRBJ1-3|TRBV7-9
CASSPRAIENTIYF